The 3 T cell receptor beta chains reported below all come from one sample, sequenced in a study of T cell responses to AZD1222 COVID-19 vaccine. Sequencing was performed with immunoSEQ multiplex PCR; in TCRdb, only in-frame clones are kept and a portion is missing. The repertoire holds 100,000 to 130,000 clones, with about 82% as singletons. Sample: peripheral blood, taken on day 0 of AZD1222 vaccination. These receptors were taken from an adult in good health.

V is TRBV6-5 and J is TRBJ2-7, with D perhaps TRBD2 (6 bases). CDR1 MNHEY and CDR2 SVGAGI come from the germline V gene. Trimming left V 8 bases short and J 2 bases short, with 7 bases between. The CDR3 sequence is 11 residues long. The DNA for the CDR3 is TGTGCCAGCGGGGGGACCTACGAGCAGTACTTC. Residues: CASGGTYEQYF.

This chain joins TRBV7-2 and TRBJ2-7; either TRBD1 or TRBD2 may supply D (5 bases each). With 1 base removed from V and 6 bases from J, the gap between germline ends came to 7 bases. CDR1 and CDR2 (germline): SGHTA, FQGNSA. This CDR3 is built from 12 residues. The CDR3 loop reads CASSLVGVEQYF. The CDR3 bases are TGTGCCAGCAGCTTAGTGGGGGTCGAGCAGTACTTC. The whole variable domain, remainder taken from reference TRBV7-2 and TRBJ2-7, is GAGVSQSPSNKVTEKGKDVELRCDPISGHTALYWYRQSLGQGLEFLIYFQGNSAPDKSGLPSDRFSAERTGGSVSTLTIQRTQQEDSAVYLCASSLVGVEQYFGPGTRLTVT.

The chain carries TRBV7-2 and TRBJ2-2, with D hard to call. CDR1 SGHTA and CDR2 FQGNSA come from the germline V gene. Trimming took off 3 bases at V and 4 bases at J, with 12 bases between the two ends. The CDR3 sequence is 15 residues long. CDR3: CASSFSRQATGELFF. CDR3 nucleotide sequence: TGTGCCAGCAGCTTCTCACGACAAGCCACCGGGGAGCTGTTTTTT. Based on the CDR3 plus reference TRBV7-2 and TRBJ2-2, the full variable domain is GAGVSQSPSNKVTEKGKDVELRCDPISGHTALYWYRQSLGQGLEFLIYFQGNSAPDKSGLPSDRFSAERTGGSVSTLTIQRTQQEDSAVYLCASSFSRQATGELFFGEGSRLTVL.